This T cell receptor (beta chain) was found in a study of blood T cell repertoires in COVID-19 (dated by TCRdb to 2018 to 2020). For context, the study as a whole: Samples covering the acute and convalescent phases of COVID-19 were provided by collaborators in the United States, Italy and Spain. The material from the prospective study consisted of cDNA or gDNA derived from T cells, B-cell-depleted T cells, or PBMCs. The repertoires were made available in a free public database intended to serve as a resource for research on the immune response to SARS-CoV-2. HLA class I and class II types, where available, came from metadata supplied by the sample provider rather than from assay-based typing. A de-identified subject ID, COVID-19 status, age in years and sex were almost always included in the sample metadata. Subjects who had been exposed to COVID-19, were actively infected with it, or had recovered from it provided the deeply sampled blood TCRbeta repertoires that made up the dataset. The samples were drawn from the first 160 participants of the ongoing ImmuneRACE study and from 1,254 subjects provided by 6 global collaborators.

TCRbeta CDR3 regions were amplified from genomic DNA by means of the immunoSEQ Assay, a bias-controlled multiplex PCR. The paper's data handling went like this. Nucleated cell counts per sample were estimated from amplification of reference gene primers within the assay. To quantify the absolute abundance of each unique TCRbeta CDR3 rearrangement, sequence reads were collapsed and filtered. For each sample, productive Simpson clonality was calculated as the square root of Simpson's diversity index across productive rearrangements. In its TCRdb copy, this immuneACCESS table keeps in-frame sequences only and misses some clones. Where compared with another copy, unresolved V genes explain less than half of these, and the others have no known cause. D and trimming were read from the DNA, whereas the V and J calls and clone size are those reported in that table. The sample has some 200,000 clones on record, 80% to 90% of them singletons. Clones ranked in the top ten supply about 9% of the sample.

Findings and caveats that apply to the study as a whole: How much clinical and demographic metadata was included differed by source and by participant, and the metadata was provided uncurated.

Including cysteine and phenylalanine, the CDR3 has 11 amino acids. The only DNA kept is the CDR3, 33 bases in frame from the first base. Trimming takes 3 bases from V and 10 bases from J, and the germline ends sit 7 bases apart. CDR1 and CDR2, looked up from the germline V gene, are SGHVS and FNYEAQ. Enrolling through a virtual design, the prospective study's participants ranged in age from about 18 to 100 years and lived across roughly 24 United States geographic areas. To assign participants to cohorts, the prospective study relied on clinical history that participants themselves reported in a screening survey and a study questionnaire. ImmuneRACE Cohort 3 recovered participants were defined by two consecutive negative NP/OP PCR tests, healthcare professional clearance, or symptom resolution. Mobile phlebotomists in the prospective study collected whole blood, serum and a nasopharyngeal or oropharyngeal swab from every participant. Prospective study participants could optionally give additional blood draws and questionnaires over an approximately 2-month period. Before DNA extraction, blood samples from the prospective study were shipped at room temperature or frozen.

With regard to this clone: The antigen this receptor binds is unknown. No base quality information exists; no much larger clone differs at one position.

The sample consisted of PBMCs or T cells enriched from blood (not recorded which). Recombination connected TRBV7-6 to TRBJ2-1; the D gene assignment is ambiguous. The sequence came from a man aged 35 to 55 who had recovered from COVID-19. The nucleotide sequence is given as TGTGCCAGCAGCTTTTTTATCGAGCAGTTCTTC. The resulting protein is CASSFFIEQFF.